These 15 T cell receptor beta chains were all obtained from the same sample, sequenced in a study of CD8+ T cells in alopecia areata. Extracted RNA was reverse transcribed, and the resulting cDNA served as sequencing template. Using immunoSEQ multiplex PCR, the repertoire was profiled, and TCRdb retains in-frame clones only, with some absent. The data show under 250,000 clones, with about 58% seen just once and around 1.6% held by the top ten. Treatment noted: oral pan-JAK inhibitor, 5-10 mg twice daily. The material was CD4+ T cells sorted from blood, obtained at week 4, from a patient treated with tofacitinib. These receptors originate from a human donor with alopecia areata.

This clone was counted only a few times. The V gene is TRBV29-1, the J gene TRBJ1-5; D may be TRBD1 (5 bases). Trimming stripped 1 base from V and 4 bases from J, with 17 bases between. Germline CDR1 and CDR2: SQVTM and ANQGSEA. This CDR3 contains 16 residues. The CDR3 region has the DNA TGCAGCGTTGAAGCGGGGGAAAGCCCGGGGAATCAGCCCCAGCATTTT. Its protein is CSVEAGESPGNQPQHF.

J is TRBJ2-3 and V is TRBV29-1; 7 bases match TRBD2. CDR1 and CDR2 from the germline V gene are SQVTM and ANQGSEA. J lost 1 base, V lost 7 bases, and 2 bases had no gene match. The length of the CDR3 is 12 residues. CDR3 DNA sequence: TGCAGCGAAAGCGGGGGCACAGATACGCAGTATTTT. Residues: CSESGGTDTQYF.

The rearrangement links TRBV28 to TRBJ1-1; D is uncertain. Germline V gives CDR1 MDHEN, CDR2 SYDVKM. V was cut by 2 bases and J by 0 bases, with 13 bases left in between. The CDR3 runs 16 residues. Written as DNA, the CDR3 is TGTGCCAGCAGTTTAGGCGGCAGCCCGTTGAACACTGAAGCTTTCTTT. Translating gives CASSLGGSPLNTEAFF.

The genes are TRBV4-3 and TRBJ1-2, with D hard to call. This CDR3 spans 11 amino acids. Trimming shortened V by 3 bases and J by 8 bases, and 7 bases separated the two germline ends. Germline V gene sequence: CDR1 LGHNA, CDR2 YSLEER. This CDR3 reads CASSQEQGYTF. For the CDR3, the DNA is TGCGCCAGCAGCCAGGAACAGGGCTACACCTTC.

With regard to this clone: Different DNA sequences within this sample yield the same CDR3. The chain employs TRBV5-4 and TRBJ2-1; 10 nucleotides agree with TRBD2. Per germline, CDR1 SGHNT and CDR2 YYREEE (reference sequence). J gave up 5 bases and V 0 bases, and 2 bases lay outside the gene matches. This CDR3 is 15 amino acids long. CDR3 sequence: CASSLGSGGHNEQFF. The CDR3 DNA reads TGTGCCAGCAGCTTGGGTAGCGGGGGGCACAATGAGCAGTTCTTC.

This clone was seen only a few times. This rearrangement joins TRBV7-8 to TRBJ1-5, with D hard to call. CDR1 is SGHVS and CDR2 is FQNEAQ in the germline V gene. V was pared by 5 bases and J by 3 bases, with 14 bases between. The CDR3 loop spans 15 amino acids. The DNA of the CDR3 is TGTGCCAGCAGCGCGAGACCAGGTGCCAATCAGCCCCAGCATTTT. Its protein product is CASSARPGANQPQHF.

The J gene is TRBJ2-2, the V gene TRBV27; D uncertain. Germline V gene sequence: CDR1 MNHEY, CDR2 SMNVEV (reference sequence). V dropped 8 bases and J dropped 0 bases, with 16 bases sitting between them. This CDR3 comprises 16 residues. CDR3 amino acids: CASQPGPRSNTGELFF. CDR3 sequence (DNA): TGTGCCAGCCAGCCCGGGCCCCGCTCGAACACCGGGGAGCTGTTTTTT.

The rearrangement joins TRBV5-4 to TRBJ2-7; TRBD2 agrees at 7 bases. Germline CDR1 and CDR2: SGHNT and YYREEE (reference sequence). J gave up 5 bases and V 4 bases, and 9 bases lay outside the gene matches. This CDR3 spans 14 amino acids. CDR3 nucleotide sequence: TGTGCCAGCAGCCTCCGGGGAGGGAACGACGAGCAGTACTTC. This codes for CASSLRGGNDEQYF.

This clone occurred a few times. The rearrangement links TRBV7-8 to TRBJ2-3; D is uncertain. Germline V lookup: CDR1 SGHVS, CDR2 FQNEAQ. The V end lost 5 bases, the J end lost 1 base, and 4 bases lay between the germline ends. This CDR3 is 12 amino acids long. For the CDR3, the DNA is TGTGCCAGCAGCCCCCGCACAGATACGCAGTATTTT. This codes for CASSPRTDTQYF.

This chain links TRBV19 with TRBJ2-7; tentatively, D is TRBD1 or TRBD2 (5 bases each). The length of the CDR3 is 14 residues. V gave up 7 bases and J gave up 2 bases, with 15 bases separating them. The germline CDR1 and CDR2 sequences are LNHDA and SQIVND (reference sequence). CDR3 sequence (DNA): TGTGCCAGTAACGTTGGGGACCCGACCTACGAGCAGTACTTC. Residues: CASNVGDPTYEQYF.

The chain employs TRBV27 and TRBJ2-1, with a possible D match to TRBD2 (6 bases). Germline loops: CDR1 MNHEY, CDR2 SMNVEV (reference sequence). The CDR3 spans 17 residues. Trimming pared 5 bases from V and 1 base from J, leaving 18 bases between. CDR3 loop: CASSPPPAGLSYNEQFF. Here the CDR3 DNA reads TGTGCCAGCAGTCCACCCCCAGCGGGTCTATCCTACAATGAGCAGTTCTTC.

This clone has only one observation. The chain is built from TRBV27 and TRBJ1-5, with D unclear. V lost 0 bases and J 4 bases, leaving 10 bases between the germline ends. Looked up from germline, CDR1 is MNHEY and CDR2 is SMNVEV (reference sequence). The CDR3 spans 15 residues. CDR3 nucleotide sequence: TGTGCCAGCAGTTTATCGATGGGGAGAAATCAGCCCCAGCATTTT. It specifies CASSLSMGRNQPQHF.

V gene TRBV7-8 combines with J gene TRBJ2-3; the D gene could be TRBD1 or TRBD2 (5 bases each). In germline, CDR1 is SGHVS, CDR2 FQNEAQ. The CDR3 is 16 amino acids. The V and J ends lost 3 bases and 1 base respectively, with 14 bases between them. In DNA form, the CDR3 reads TGTGCCAGCAGCTTGGGCCCGGGACCACGCACAGATACGCAGTATTTT. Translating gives CASSLGPGPRTDTQYF. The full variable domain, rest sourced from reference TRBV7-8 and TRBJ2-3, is GAGVSQSPRYKVAKRGQDVALRCDPISGHVSLFWYQQALGQGPEFLTYFQNEAQLDKSGLPSDRFFAERPEGSVSTLKIQRTQQEDSAVYLCASSLGPGPRTDTQYFGPGTRLTVL.

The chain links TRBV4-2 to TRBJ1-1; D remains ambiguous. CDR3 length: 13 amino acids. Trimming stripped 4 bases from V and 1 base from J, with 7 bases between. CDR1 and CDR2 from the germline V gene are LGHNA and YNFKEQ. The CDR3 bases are TGTGCCAGCAGCCCTCAACCGAACACTGAAGCTTTCTTT. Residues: CASSPQPNTEAFF.

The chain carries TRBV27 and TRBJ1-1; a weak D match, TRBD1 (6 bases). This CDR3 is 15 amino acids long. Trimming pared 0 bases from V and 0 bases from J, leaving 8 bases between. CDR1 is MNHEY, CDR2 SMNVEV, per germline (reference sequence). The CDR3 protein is CASSLSGAVNTEAFF. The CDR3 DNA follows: TGTGCCAGCAGTTTATCGGGGGCCGTGAACACTGAAGCTTTCTTT.